These 15 T cell receptor delta chains originate from one sample sequenced in a study of γδ T cells in repeated Plasmodium falciparum infection. TCRdb re-called the multiplex PCR reads with CATT. The data contain around 46,000 delta-chain clones, about 2% of them seen just once; the ten biggest clones take up roughly 24%. Gammadelta T cells were flow-sorted from PBMC into Vgamma9/Vdelta2+ and Vdelta2-negative populations for bulk analysis. Sequencing input: gamma-delta T cells from blood. The receptors stem from a pool of human donors (malaria-infected and uninfected, not separated).

This clone was observed a handful of times. TCRdb lists the protein of a much larger clone for this DNA, which differs at residue 5, so this is likely a read error; the protein given here is translated from the DNA itself. The rearrangement links TRAV38-2/DV8 to TRDJ1, with 8 bases that match TRDD3. Here the J gene came from matching the DNA to germline, since TCRdb omits it. Germline trimming cut 4 bases from V and 7 bases from J; bases unmatched to any gene: 36. The CDR3 has 23 amino acids. Germline loops: CDR1 TSESDYY, CDR2 QEAYKQQN. The CDR3, as DNA: TGTGCTTATAGGGGTATAGAACTATTCCCCCTATTACTGGGGGCCAAACCTGGAGGTAAACTCATCTTT. Protein: CAYRGIELFPLLLGAKPGGKLIF.

To note about this clone: This is likely an artifact of a read error, given a far larger clone one base away. The identical CDR3 is also encoded by other nucleotide sequences in the sample. The chain employs TRDV1 and TRDJ1; 7 nucleotides match TRDD3. The J gene is absent in TCRdb and was assigned here via DNA matching to germline. Germline trimming cut 2 bases from V and 1 base from J; bases unmatched to any gene: 19. The length of the CDR3 is 20 residues. Germline values: CDR1 TSWWSYY, CDR2 QGS. CDR3 coding DNA: TGTGCTCTTGGGGAAGATCGGGGGAAGTGCCCAGGGGGATGCACCGATAAACTCATCTTT. This sequence encodes CALGEDRGKCPGGCTDKLIF.

This clone was observed at least ten times. The rearrangement uses TRDV1 and TRDJ1; D perhaps matches TRDD2 (6 bases). The V gene lost 9 bases and the J gene lost 1 base, with 42 bases spanning the gap. There are 23 residues in the CDR3. Germline V gene lookup returns CDR1 TSWWSYY and CDR2 QGS. CDR3 region: CALTSNFLSNPYKRGRGTDKLIF. For the CDR3, the DNA is TGTGCTCTCACCAGCAACTTCCTCTCGAACCCGTATAAAAGAGGTAGGGGCACCGATAAACTCATCTTT.

There are a few counts of this clone. A read error likely explains why the TCRdb protein, taken from a much larger clone, differs from this DNA's translation at residue 5; the protein shown is translated from the DNA. This chain joins TRDV3 and TRDJ1; D ambiguous. Here the J gene came from matching the DNA to germline, since TCRdb omits it. The CDR3 consists of 13 residues. Looked up from germline, CDR1 is TVYSNPD and CDR2 is GDNSRS (reference sequence). The V end lost 4 bases, the J end lost 0 bases, and 12 bases lay between the germline ends. CDR3: CASGPYHTDKLIF. The DNA of the CDR3 is TGTGCCTCTGGCCCGTACCACACCGATAAACTCATCTTT.

This clone was seen ten or more times. TCRdb shows a much larger clone's protein in place of this DNA's translation, and the two differ at residue 13, likely through a read error; the protein shown is translated from the DNA. V gene TRDV3 combines with J gene TRDJ1, with D tentatively TRDD3 (5 bases). The germline CDR1 and CDR2 sequences are TVYSNPD and GDNSRS (reference sequence). CDR3 length: 19 residues. The CDR3 loop is CAFHPSPPNVRDCLGKLIF. The CDR3 DNA reads as TGTGCGTTCCACCCCTCTCCACCGAACGTACGGGATTGTTTGGGTAAACTCATCTTT.

This clone was counted ten times or more. TCRdb assigns this DNA the protein of a much larger clone, which departs from its translation at residue 4; this likely reflects a read error, and the protein shown comes from translating the DNA. CDR3 sequence (DNA): TGTGCTCTTGTGGTTTATTCCTACGGGGATAAACTCATCTTT. It specifies CALVVYSYGDKLIF. The rearrangement uses TRDV1 and TRDJ1; 7 nucleotides agree with TRDD2. Germline lookup yields CDR1 TSWWSYY and CDR2 QGS. V shed 7 bases, J shed 5 bases, and the junction held 10 bases outside the gene matches. This CDR3 region has 14 residues.

This clone was seen more than once but under ten times. This DNA's translation and the protein TCRdb lists, from a much larger clone, do not match at residue 3, likely due to a read error; the protein shown is translated from the DNA. This chain connects TRDV2 to TRDJ1, with a weak D call TRDD3 (6 bases). The J gene was not available in TCRdb and was assigned here by matching the DNA to germline segments. This CDR3 contains 15 residues. CDR1 GEAIGNYY and CDR2 EKD come from the germline V gene. Here the CDR3 reads CASDPLGSGRDKLIF. The CDR3 DNA sequence: TGTGCCAGTGACCCCCTGGGGAGCGGACGCGATAAACTCATCTTT.

Notes on this clone: Given a far larger clone just one base away, this is likely a sequencing read error. In the same sample, other DNA sequences code for this CDR3. The gene calls are TRDV1 and TRDJ1, with 10 bases lining up with TRDD3. The J gene is absent in TCRdb and was assigned here via DNA matching to germline. Per germline, CDR1 TSWWSYY and CDR2 QGS. This CDR3 spans 23 amino acids. Trimming at V came to 9 bases and at J to 0 bases, leaving 31 bases not matched to a gene. The CDR3 region is CALGSPYSSAFHRGIRYTDKLIF. In DNA, the CDR3 is TGTGCTCTAGGGTCTCCGTATAGTTCAGCCTTCCATAGGGGGATACGCTACACCGATAAACTCATCTTT.

About this clone: Only one base separates this from a far larger clonotype, so it likely reflects a read error. The sample carries other DNA sequences with the same CDR3. The chain links TRAV36/DV7 to TRDJ1, with D perhaps TRDD3 (5 bases). TCRdb offers no J gene call, so here the DNA was matched to germline to obtain one. Germline V gene sequence: CDR1 VTNFRS, CDR2 LTSSGIE (reference sequence). This CDR3 contains 17 residues. V was shortened by 0 bases and J by 4 bases, with 22 bases between the two germline ends. Here the CDR3 reads CAVEAPLRGGRDDKLIF. The CDR3 coding sequence is TGTGCTGTGGAGGCCCCTCTACGCGGGGGCCGCGACGATAAACTCATCTTT.

This clone was detected many times. A far bigger clonotype differs at one base, so this is likely a read error. This sample includes further DNA sequences coding for the same CDR3. The chain recombines TRDV2 with TRDJ3; 12 bases agree with TRDD3. The J gene, missing from TCRdb, was assigned here through DNA to germline matching. CDR3 size: 21 residues. V lost 4 bases and J lost 0; bases outside the gene matches: 12. The germline gives CDR1 GEAIGNYY, CDR2 EKD. CDR3 amino acids: CACDTLLGDTRSSWDTRQMFF. CDR3 DNA: TGTGCCTGTGATACTTTACTGGGGGATACACGATCCTCCTGGGACACCCGACAGATGTTTTTC.

This clone has just a few counts. TCRdb assigns this DNA the protein of a much larger clone, which departs from its translation at residue 16; this likely reflects a read error, and the protein shown comes from translating the DNA. The J gene is TRDJ1, the V gene TRDV1; 8 positions match TRDD3. Trimming cost V 4 bases and J 5 bases; bases outside gene matches: 33. The CDR3 extends over 23 amino acids. CDR1 and CDR2 (germline): TSWWSYY, QGS. CDR3 sequence: CALGVPSIPFHSTGGQAQDKLIF. In nucleotides, the CDR3 is TGTGCTCTTGGGGTTCCGTCTATTCCCTTCCACAGTACTGGGGGGCAAGCCCAGGATAAACTCATCTTT.

In regard to this clone: A far larger clone is just one base off, so this is likely a read error. Distinct nucleotide sequences in the sample also encode this CDR3. The chain has TRDV2 and TRDJ1; D remains unclear. TCRdb records no J gene; here it was assigned by comparing the DNA to germline. This CDR3 has 15 amino acids. V lost 3 bases, J lost 4 bases, and 17 bases lay in between. Per germline, CDR1 GEAIGNYY and CDR2 EKD. CDR3 loop: CACDVVGGQGDKLIF. Written as DNA, the CDR3 is TGTGCCTGTGACGTGGTGGGAGGCCAAGGCGATAAACTCATCTTT.

This clone was observed many times. The protein recorded in TCRdb matches a much larger clone and deviates from this DNA's translation at residue 4, suggesting a read error; the protein here is obtained by translating the DNA. Other DNA sequences in this sample translate to the same CDR3. V and J are TRDV2 and TRDJ1, with 11 bases matching TRDD3. TCRdb leaves out the J gene; it was filled in here by matching the DNA to germline. The CDR3 consists of 13 residues. Germline CDR1 and CDR2: GEAIGNYY and EKD. Trimming removed 5 bases from V and 6 bases from J; junction bases left unmatched: 4. The CDR3 region has the DNA TGTGCCTGTGGCCTACTGGGGGATAATAAACTCATCTTT. As protein: CACGLLGDNKLIF.

Points on this clone: The mismatch at residue 3 between this DNA's translation and the TCRdb protein of a much larger clone likely reflects a read error; the protein shown is translated from the DNA. The gene calls are TRDV2 and TRDJ1; possibly TRDD3 for D (5 bases). The J gene, left out of TCRdb, was set here by checking the DNA against germline. The CDR3 spans 20 residues. CDR1 and CDR2 from the germline V gene are GEAIGNYY and EKD. The CDR3 region is CAYDTLQVGTGGQYTDKLIF. DNA for the CDR3: TGTGCCTATGACACCCTCCAGGTGGGTACTGGTGGTCAATACACCGATAAACTCATCTTT.

At least ten counts were recorded for this clone. The protein recorded in TCRdb matches a much larger clone and deviates from this DNA's translation at residue 6, suggesting a read error; the protein here is obtained by translating the DNA. This chain uses TRDV1 with TRDJ1; 10 nucleotides match TRDD3. Trimming removed 2 bases from V and 0 bases from J; junction bases left unmatched: 24. This CDR3 has 23 residues. The V gene's germline CDR1 is TSWWSYY and CDR2 QGS. The CDR3 reads CALGESLPARGRGGIRDTDKLIF. CDR3 nucleotide sequence: TGTGCTCTTGGGGAATCGCTTCCCGCGCGAGGGAGAGGGGGGATACGCGACACCGATAAACTCATCTTT.